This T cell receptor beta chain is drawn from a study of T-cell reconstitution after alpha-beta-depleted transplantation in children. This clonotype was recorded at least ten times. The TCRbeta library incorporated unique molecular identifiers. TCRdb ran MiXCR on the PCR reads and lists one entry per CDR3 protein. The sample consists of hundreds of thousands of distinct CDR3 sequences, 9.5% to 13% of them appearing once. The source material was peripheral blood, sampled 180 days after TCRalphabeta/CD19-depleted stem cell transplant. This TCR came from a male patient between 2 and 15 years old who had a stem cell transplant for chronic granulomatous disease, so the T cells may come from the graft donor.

The CDR3 DNA reads as TGCAGCGTTTCGGGGGAGGCTGAAGCTTTCTTT. Translating gives CSVSGEAEAFF. The V call is TRBV29-1, the J call TRBJ1-1, with a possible D match to TRBD1 (5 bases). V lost 5 bases and J 6 bases, leaving 10 bases between the germline ends. This CDR3 region has 11 residues. CDR1 SQVTM and CDR2 ANQGSEA come from the germline V gene.